The clone carrying this TCR beta chain appeared a few times. This sample was included in a study of blood T cell repertoires in COVID-19. Across the whole study: The origin of the acute and convalescent COVID-19 samples was the United States, Italy and Spain. PBMCs, B-cell-depleted T cells, or T cells provided the cDNA or gDNA that made up the material.

Original analysis: Nucleated cell counts were estimated from reference gene primer amplification. Only in-frame clones appear in the TCRdb table, and some are missing; sequencing was by immunoSEQ multiplex PCR. V and J calls and clone size are those listed in that table; D and trimming were worked out from the DNA. Among 250,000 to 300,000 clones, 85% to 90% were seen once, and the ten largest hold about 3.5%. This CDR3 has 16 amino acids. The trim removed 4 bases at V and 7 bases at J, leaving 13 bases unmatched. CDR1 is SGHKS, CDR2 YYEKEE, per germline (reference sequence). This clonotype was sampled from a young man with active or convalescent COVID-19. V is TRBV5-5 and J is TRBJ2-7; 11 nucleotides line up with TRBD1. Sequencing was carried out using peripheral blood. CDR3 protein: CASSHLRGTGGDEQYF. The CDR3 DNA reads TGTGCCAGCAGCCACCTCCGTGGGACAGGGGGAGATGAGCAGTACTTC.